The 21 T cell receptor beta chains reported below all come from one sample, sequenced in a study of TIL therapy for anti-PD-1-resistant metastatic lung cancer. The time point was: pre-treatment sample, taken before nivolumab and TIL therapy. The immunoSEQ assay was v3. Assay: immunoSEQ multiplex PCR; the TCRdb copy retains only in-frame clones and omits some. The table records about 15,000 clones, around 88% of them present only once. Sample: blood, taken at baseline. Receptor source: a person aged 25 to 85 with non-small cell lung cancer.

The genes are TRBV25-1 and TRBJ2-1; TRBD2 is a possible D gene (6 bases). The CDR3 length is 12 residues. With 6 bases removed from V and 9 bases from J, the gap between germline ends came to 12 bases. CDR1 and CDR2 from the germline V gene are MGHDK and SYGVNS. For the CDR3, the DNA is TGTGCCAGCAGCCCTCCCGGGGGTGAGCAGTTCTTC. This sequence encodes CASSPPGGEQFF.

The chain links TRBV6-5 to TRBJ2-7; TRBD1 matches 8 bases. The CDR3 contains 15 residues. In germline, CDR1 is MNHEY, CDR2 SVGAGI. Germline trimming cut 2 bases from V and 3 bases from J; bases unmatched to any gene: 6. The CDR3 loop reads CASSYRGQGFYEQYF. CDR3 DNA sequence: TGTGCCAGCAGTTACAGAGGACAGGGATTCTACGAGCAGTACTTC.

The chain couples TRBV11-2 to TRBJ1-2; TRBD1 is a possible D gene (6 bases). CDR3 length: 13 residues. With 5 bases removed from V and 1 base from J, the gap between germline ends came to 8 bases. Germline loops: CDR1 SGHAT, CDR2 FQNNGV. The CDR3: CASSNRVNYGYTF. CDR3 nucleotide sequence: TGTGCCAGCAGCAACAGGGTTAACTATGGCTACACCTTC.

The chain carries TRBV27 and TRBJ1-2; D gene unclear. V was trimmed by 4 bases and J by 8 bases, leaving 20 bases between them. The germline V gene has CDR1 MNHEY and CDR2 SMNVEV (reference sequence). The CDR3 is made up of 15 amino acids. The CDR3 here is CASSWSTRPEGGYTF. DNA of the CDR3: TGTGCCAGCAGTTGGTCCACAAGGCCCGAAGGAGGCTACACCTTC.

V is TRBV14 and J is TRBJ2-1, with a weak D call TRBD2 (6 bases). Germline assignment: CDR1 SGHDN and CDR2 FVKESK. Trimming stripped 3 bases from V and 4 bases from J, with 13 bases between. CDR3 length equals 15 residues. CDR3 region: CASSQGSGRYNEQFF. The DNA for the CDR3 is TGTGCCAGCAGCCAGGGGAGCGGGCGGTACAATGAGCAGTTCTTC.

The V gene is TRBV4-1, the J gene TRBJ1-4, with D possibly being TRBD1 (6 bases). Germline V gene sequence: CDR1 MGHRA, CDR2 YSYEKL. The CDR3 covers 19 residues. Trimming removed 2 bases at V and 2 bases at J, with 21 bases between. The CDR3 DNA follows: TGCGCCAGCAGCCAATCTTTCGGGGGCGCCTGGTCGACTAATGAAAAACTGTTTTTT. It yields the protein CASSQSFGGAWSTNEKLFF.

The V gene is TRBV30, the J gene TRBJ1-2; 9 nucleotides match TRBD1. V lost 8 bases to trimming and J lost 5 bases; unmatched junction nucleotides: 9. Germline assignment: CDR1 GTSNPN and CDR2 SVGIG (reference sequence). CDR3 length: 13 residues. For the CDR3, the DNA is TGTGCCCTTAGGGACAGGGCCAAGTATGGCTACACCTTC. Translation: CALRDRAKYGYTF. Looking up the rest from reference TRBV30 and TRBJ1-2 gives the full variable domain: SQTIHQWPATLVQPVGSPLSLECTVEGTSNPNLYWYRQAAGRGLQLLFYSVGIGQISSEVPQNLSASRPQDRQFILSSKKLLLSDSGFYLCALRDRAKYGYTFGSGTRLTVV.

The chain couples TRBV6-1 to TRBJ2-6, with no clear D. The CDR3 sequence is 15 residues long. From germline, CDR1 is MNHNS and CDR2 SASEGT. V gave up 4 bases and J gave up 2 bases, with 9 bases separating them. Here the CDR3 DNA reads TGTGCCAGCAGTGGATCCCCCCCTGGGGCCAACGTCCTGACTTTC. Translated: CASSGSPPGANVLTF.

The count of this clone is one. This chain connects TRBV6-1 to TRBJ1-4, with D possibly matching TRBD1 (5 bases). V lost 6 bases, J lost 2 bases, and 10 bases lay in between. Germline CDR1 is MNHNS and CDR2 is SASEGT. The CDR3 contains 14 residues. This CDR3 is CASSSGWTNEKLFF. The CDR3 nucleotides are TGTGCCAGCAGCTCAGGGTGGACTAATGAAAAACTGTTTTTT.

As to this clone: An end of the junction differs from the germline gene, which may be a read error. The chain couples TRBV6-5 to TRBJ1-1; TRBD1 might be the D (5 bases). The CDR3 loop spans 14 amino acids. Germline-derived CDR1 and CDR2 are MNHEY and SVGAGI. The CDR3 spells CAGSPDRRNTEAFF. For the CDR3, the DNA is TGTGCCGGCAGTCCTGACAGAAGGAACACTGAAGCTTTCTTT.

The chain employs TRBV10-3 and TRBJ2-3, with 7 positions matching TRBD2. The CDR3 extends over 15 amino acids. The V gene end was trimmed by 5 bases and the J gene end by 5 bases; junction bases not matched to a gene: 10. Germline assignment: CDR1 ENHRY and CDR2 SYGVKD. This chain's CDR3 is CAISRVLASGDTQYF. The CDR3 bases are TGTGCCATCAGTAGGGTCCTGGCTAGCGGAGATACGCAGTATTTT.

The V gene is TRBV18, the J gene TRBJ1-1, with 9 nucleotides matching TRBD1. The CDR3 totals 16 residues. V shed 1 base and J 0 bases; nucleotides not matched to a gene: 3. The germline V gene has CDR1 KGHSH and CDR2 LQKENI. Written as DNA, the CDR3 is TGTGCCAGCTCACCACTACAGGGGGCGATGAACACTGAAGCTTTCTTT. Translation: CASSPLQGAMNTEAFF.

CDR3 protein: CASSSLWLAGPYEQYV. The CDR3, as DNA: TGTGCCAGCAGTTCACTGTGGCTAGCGGGGCCTTACGAGCAGTACGTC. This chain uses TRBV28 with TRBJ2-7; TRBD2 matches at 9 bases. Trimming cost V 4 bases and J 4 bases; bases outside gene matches: 11. CDR3 size: 16 residues. Looked up from germline, CDR1 is MDHEN and CDR2 is SYDVKM.

Of note for this clone: The junction departs from the called germline gene at one end, perhaps through a read error. The rearrangement uses TRBV7-6 and TRBJ2-1; TRBD2 matches at 9 bases. The CDR3 totals 13 residues. The germline V gene has CDR1 SGHVS and CDR2 FNYEAQ. The CDR3 loop reads CASSLIAGDIAVF. CDR3 sequence (DNA): TGTGCCAGCAGCTTGATAGCGGGAGACATAGCGGTCTTC.

This chain links TRBV11-3 with TRBJ2-1, with 7 bases identical to TRBD1. The germline CDR1 and CDR2 sequences are SGHNT and YENEEA. V shed 0 bases and J 5 bases; nucleotides not matched to a gene: 4. The CDR3 spans 15 residues. The CDR3 protein is CASSLDSGGDNEQFF. The CDR3 DNA is TGTGCCAGCAGCTTAGACTCAGGGGGTGACAATGAGCAGTTCTTC.

The chain joins TRBV7-2 to TRBJ1-1; the D gene is possibly TRBD1 (5 bases). The V end lost 4 bases, the J end lost 4 bases, and 10 bases lay between the germline ends. The CDR3 totals 13 residues. Germline CDR1 is SGHTA and CDR2 is FQGNSA. CDR3 coding DNA: TGTGCCAGCAGCTGGGGGATCCTCACTGAAGCTTTCTTT. This translates into CASSWGILTEAFF.

This clone was found once. The chain has TRBV7-2 and TRBJ2-5, with TRBD2 matching 9 bases. The CDR3 extends over 14 amino acids. Germline-derived CDR1 and CDR2 are SGHTA and FQGNSA. V shed 3 bases and J 2 bases; nucleotides not matched to a gene: 1. CDR3 amino acids: CASSLAGGQETQYF. CDR3 bases: TGTGCCAGCAGCTTGGCGGGGGGGCAAGAGACCCAGTACTTC.

There are a few counts of this clone. The chain joins TRBV6-5 to TRBJ2-7, with no clear D. In germline, CDR1 is MNHEY, CDR2 SVGAGI. CDR3 size: 10 residues. Trimming shortened V by 8 bases and J by 7 bases, and 9 bases separated the two germline ends. For the CDR3, the DNA is TGTGCCAGCGGCTATGAAGAGCAGTACGTC. Amino acid sequence: CASGYEEQYV.

This clone was counted a single time. The chain has TRBV13 and TRBJ2-3, with 9 bases aligning to TRBD2. The CDR3 runs 16 residues. The germline gives CDR1 PRHDT, CDR2 FYEKMQ (reference sequence). The J segment lost 4 bases and the V segment lost 2 bases, leaving 7 bases of the junction unmatched. The CDR3 loop is CASSLLGGGESDTQYF. The CDR3 bases are TGTGCCAGCAGCTTACTTGGCGGGGGGGAGTCAGATACGCAGTATTTT.

V and J are TRBV28 and TRBJ2-3, with TRBD1 identical over 9 bases. V shed 2 bases and J 1 base; nucleotides not matched to a gene: 1. The CDR3 contains 15 residues. From germline, CDR1 is MDHEN and CDR2 SYDVKM. The CDR3, as DNA: TGTGCCAGCAGTTTAGGGACAGGGCGCACAGATACGCAGTATTTT. Translating gives CASSLGTGRTDTQYF.

This chain joins TRBV7-2 and TRBJ2-3; D is unresolved. The CDR3 length is 14 residues. Germline-derived CDR1 and CDR2 are SGHTA and FQGNSA. The V end lost 3 bases, the J end lost 0 bases, and 7 bases lay between the germline ends. CDR3 in amino acids: CASSFTGSTDTQYF. In DNA, the CDR3 is TGTGCCAGCAGCTTTACTGGGAGCACAGATACGCAGTATTTT. Based on the CDR3 plus reference TRBV7-2 and TRBJ2-3, the full variable domain is GAGVSQSPSNKVTEKGKDVELRCDPISGHTALYWYRQSLGQGLEFLIYFQGNSAPDKSGLPSDRFSAERTGGSVSTLTIQRTQQEDSAVYLCASSFTGSTDTQYFGPGTRLTVL.